These 4 T cell receptor beta chains were sequenced from one sample in a study of cytomegalovirus exposure and HLA in healthy donors. PCR primers comprised 60 Vbeta and 13 Jbeta primers. Assay: immunoSEQ multiplex PCR; the TCRdb copy retains only in-frame clones and omits some. The sample has 200,000 to 250,000 clones; roughly 80% are singletons. Sequenced: PBMCs. The source of these receptors is a man over 45 in good health and CMV-seronegative.

This chain joins TRBV5-1 and TRBJ2-7; 9 bases fit TRBD1. The germline gives CDR1 SGHRS, CDR2 YFSETQ. This CDR3 is 13 amino acids long. The trim removed 4 bases at V and 5 bases at J, leaving 4 bases unmatched. The CDR3 reads CASSDGQGNEQYF. In DNA, the CDR3 is TGCGCCAGCAGCGATGGACAGGGGAACGAGCAGTACTTC.

V gene TRBV5-1 combines with J gene TRBJ2-1; 9 nucleotides match TRBD1. Germline V gives CDR1 SGHRS, CDR2 YFSETQ. The CDR3 has 15 residues. V gave up 2 bases and J gave up 4 bases; unmatched junction bases: 4. DNA of the CDR3: TGCGCCAGCAGCTTACAGGGGGCCGTTTACAATGAGCAGTTCTTC. Its protein is CASSLQGAVYNEQFF.

The chain links TRBV10-3 to TRBJ1-5; 7 nucleotides agree with TRBD1. From germline, CDR1 is ENHRY and CDR2 SYGVKD. This CDR3 contains 16 residues. V shed 3 bases and J 3 bases; nucleotides not matched to a gene: 8. CDR3 loop: CAISDTGQVFNQPQHF. CDR3 bases: TGTGCCATCAGTGATACCGGACAGGTTTTCAATCAGCCCCAGCATTTT.

The chain uses TRBV5-1 and TRBJ2-2; perhaps TRBD1 as D (6 bases). This CDR3 has 14 amino acids. Germline V CDR1 and CDR2: SGHRS, YFSETQ. V lost 4 bases to trimming and J lost 5 bases, with 12 bases between them. CDR3 coding DNA: TGCGCCAGCAGCCTCCAGGGGCGGACCGGGGAGCTGTTTTTT. Translation gives CASSLQGRTGELFF.